Given below is one TCR beta chain in context. The antigen is undetermined. Sorting based on CD45RO/CCR7/CD25/CD127/CD95/CD27 separated CD4+ naive, central memory, regulatory and stem cell-like memory cells. Isolated RNA was reverse transcribed in full, so expressed TCRB transcripts were sequenced. Some clones are missing from TCRdb's copy, which holds only in-frame ones; the method was immunoSEQ multiplex PCR. The data contain under 45,000 clones, roughly 50% of them seen just once; the ten biggest clones take up around 0.25%. The record originates from a study of beta chain features in type 1 diabetes. Findings and limits, study-wide: Sequencing of cDNA might inflate the share of cells that strongly express TCR. A moderate, significant TCRB CDR3 shortening appeared in type 1 diabetes across four CD4+ subsets. A closer apparent resemblance between naive, central memory and Treg TCRB repertoires was seen in patients than in healthy donors.

This TCR was sampled from a woman between 25 and 40 years old in good health. The sequencing sample was made of stem cell memory CD4+ T cells from blood.

CDR3 region: CASKKLAGGRDTQYF. Here the CDR3 DNA reads TGTGCCAGCAAGAAACTAGCGGGAGGTAGAGATACGCAGTATTTT. The rearrangement joins TRBV11-2 to TRBJ2-3; 12 bases map to TRBD2. V gave up 7 bases and J gave up 5 bases; unmatched junction bases: 7. CDR3 size: 15 residues. Germline V gives CDR1 SGHAT, CDR2 FQNNGV.